Shown below are 3 T cell receptor gamma chains from a single sample sequenced in a study of γδ T cells in repeated Plasmodium falciparum infection. Flow sorting of PBMC yielded separate Vgamma9/Vdelta2+ and Vdelta2-negative gammadelta T cell populations for bulk repertoire analysis. TCRdb reapplied CATT to the multiplex PCR reads. The data hold approximately 26,000 gamma-chain clones, with about 2.9% observed a single time. Sequencing used gamma-delta T cells from blood. These receptor sequences come from a pool of human donors (malaria-infected and uninfected, not separated).

This clone has ten or more counts. The V and J genes are TRGV2 and TRGJ1 or TRGJ2. Matching the DNA to germline supplied the J gene, which TCRdb does not give. Germline V gene data show CDR1 as EGSNGY and CDR2 as YDSYNSKV. The CDR3 spans 12 residues. The J segment lost 4 bases and the V segment lost 6 bases, leaving 6 bases of the junction unmatched. In nucleotides, the CDR3 is TGTGCCACCTGGAATCTCTATTATAAGAAACTCTTT. Protein: CATWNLYYKKLF.

Points on this clone: A far larger clone differs by one base, so this is likely a read error. Other DNA sequences in the sample encode the same CDR3. The chain couples TRGV4 to TRGJ1 or TRGJ2. TCRdb offers no J gene call, so here the DNA was matched to germline to obtain one. V lost 2 bases to trimming and J lost 6 bases; unmatched junction nucleotides: 7. CDR3 length: 13 residues. From germline, CDR1 is EGSTGY and CDR2 YDSYTSSV. The chain's CDR3 is CATWDAPRYKKLF. CDR3 DNA: TGTGCCACCTGGGATGCCCCTCGTTATAAGAAACTCTTT.

This clone was counted between two and nine times. A far larger clone is only one base removed, so a read error is likely. In the same sample, other DNA sequences code for this CDR3. The J gene is TRGJ1 or TRGJ2, the V gene TRGV9. The J gene was not available in TCRdb and was assigned here by matching the DNA to germline segments. Germline assignment: CDR1 GITISATS and CDR2 ISYDGTV (reference sequence). CDR3 length: 11 residues. The junction had 8 bases not matched to a gene; V was cut back by 5 bases and J by 10 bases. CDR3 DNA: TGTGCCTTGTGGGGGGTAATGAAGAAACTCTTT. Translation gives CALWGVMKKLF.